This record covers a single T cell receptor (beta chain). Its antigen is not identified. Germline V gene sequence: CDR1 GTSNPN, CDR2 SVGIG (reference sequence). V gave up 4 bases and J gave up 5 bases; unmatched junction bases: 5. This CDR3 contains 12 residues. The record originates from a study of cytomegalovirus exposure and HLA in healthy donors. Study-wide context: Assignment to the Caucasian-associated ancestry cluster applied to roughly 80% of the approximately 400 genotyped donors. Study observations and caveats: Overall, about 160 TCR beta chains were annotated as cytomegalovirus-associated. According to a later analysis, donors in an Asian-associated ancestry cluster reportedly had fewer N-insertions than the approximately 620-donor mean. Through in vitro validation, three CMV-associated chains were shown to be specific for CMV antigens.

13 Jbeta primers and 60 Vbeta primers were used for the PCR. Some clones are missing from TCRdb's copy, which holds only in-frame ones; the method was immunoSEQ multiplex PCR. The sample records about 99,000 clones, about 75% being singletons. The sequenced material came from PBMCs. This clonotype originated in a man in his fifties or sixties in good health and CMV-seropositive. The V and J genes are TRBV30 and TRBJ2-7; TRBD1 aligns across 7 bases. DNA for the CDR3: TGTGCCTGGACAGGGGGTGGCCACGAGCAGTACTTC. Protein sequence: CAWTGGGHEQYF.